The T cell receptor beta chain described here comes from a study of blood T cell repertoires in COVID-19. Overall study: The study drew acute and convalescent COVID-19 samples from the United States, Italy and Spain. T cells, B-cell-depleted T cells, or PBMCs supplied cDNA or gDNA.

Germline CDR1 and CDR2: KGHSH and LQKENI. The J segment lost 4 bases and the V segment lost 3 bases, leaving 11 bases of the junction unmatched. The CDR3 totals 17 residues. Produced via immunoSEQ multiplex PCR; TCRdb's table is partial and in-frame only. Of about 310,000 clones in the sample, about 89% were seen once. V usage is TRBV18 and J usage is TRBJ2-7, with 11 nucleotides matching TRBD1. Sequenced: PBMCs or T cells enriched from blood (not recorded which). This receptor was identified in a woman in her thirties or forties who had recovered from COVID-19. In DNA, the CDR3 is TGTGCCAGCTCACCGGGACAGGGGGACCTCTTTGTTTACGAGCAGTACTTC. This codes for CASSPGQGDLFVYEQYF.